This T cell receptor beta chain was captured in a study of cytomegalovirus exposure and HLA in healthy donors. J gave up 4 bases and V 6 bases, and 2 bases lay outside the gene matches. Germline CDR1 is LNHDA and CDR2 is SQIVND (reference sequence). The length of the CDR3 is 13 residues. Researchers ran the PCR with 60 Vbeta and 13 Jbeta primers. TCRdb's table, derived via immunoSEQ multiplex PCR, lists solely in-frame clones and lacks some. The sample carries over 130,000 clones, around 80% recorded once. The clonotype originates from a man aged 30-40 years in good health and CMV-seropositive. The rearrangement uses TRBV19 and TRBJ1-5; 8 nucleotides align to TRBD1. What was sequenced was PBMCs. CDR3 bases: TGTGCCAGTAGGAGGACAGGGAATCAGCCCCAGCATTTT. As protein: CASRRTGNQPQHF.